Shown below are 29 T cell receptor beta chains from a single sample sequenced in a study of blood T cells in healthy people across ages. A second PCR of roughly 7 to 11 cycles used a sample-barcoded 5' primer and a J-beta primer mix. TCRdb redid the calling of the 5' RACE reads with MiXCR, one entry per CDR3 protein. The profile covers 1,800,000 or so distinct CDR3 sequences, with about 39% appearing a single time and 23% taken by the ten largest. Sample: blood. Receptors originate from a human donor in good health.

The table lists this clonotype with many counts. The chain combines TRBV25-1 with TRBJ2-7; D may correspond to TRBD1 or TRBD2 (5 bases each). Trimming took off 6 bases at V and 0 bases at J, with 15 bases between the two ends. Per germline, CDR1 MGHDK and CDR2 SYGVNS. CDR3 length: 15 residues. The CDR3 nucleotides read TGTGCCAGCAGCATTTTCCGGGACCTCTCCTACGAGCAGTACTTC. It codes for CASSIFRDLSYEQYF.

The V and J genes are TRBV7-2 and TRBJ1-6; D not certain. With 1 base removed from V and 7 bases from J, the gap between germline ends came to 8 bases. The CDR3 extends over 14 amino acids. Germline CDR1 and CDR2: SGHTA and FQGNSA. The CDR3 nucleotides read TGTGCCAGCAGCTTAGTGGGAACCAATTCACCCCTCCACTTT. Its translation: CASSLVGTNSPLHF.

This clonotype was recorded once. This rearrangement joins TRBV7-9 to TRBJ2-3; D ambiguous. Germline V gives CDR1 SEHNR, CDR2 FQNEAQ (reference sequence). V was trimmed by 7 bases and J by 4 bases, leaving 15 bases between them. CDR3 length: 14 amino acids. CDR3 region: CASTEHLIADTQYF. For the CDR3, the DNA is TGTGCCAGCACTGAGCATCTAATCGCAGATACGCAGTATTTT. The full variable domain, rest sourced from reference TRBV7-9 and TRBJ2-3, is DTGVSQNPRHKITKRGQNVTFRCDPISEHNRLYWYRQTLGQGPEFLTYFQNEAQLEKSRLLSDRFSAERPKGSFSTLEIQRTEQGDSAMYLCASTEHLIADTQYFGPGTRLTVL.

Of note for this clonotype: One junction end disagrees with the germline gene, perhaps due to a read error. The rearrangement uses TRBV29-1 and TRBJ2-7, with D perhaps matching TRBD2 (5 bases). Germline V gene data show CDR1 as SQVTM and CDR2 as ANQGSEA. This CDR3 is built from 16 residues. CDR3 nucleotides: TGCAGCGTGTCCGGGATTGCACCTCCGTGCTCCTACGGGCAGTACTTC. This gives the protein CSVSGIAPPCSYGQYF.

This clonotype was picked up a small number of times. CDR3 protein: CASSLDLARERETQYF. The CDR3 nucleotides read TGTGCCAGCAGCTTAGATTTGGCCCGGGAGAGGGAGACCCAGTACTTC. The V gene is TRBV11-2, the J gene TRBJ2-5, with D perhaps TRBD2 (6 bases). The CDR3 totals 16 residues. The germline V gene has CDR1 SGHAT and CDR2 FQNNGV. Trimming left V 0 bases short and J 5 bases short, with 16 bases between.

This clonotype turned up a few times. The chain couples TRBV28 to TRBJ2-1; 8 bases are shared with TRBD2. The V segment lost 3 bases and the J segment 7 bases; nucleotides outside the gene matches: 8. This CDR3 has 15 residues. From germline, CDR1 is MDHEN and CDR2 SYDVKM. CDR3 amino acids: CASSFLRGGRNEQFF. CDR3 nucleotide sequence: TGTGCCAGCAGTTTTCTACGGGGGGGCAGGAATGAGCAGTTCTTC. The entire variable domain, with the rest obtained from reference TRBV28 and TRBJ2-1, is as follows: DVKVTQSSRYLVKRTGEKVFLECVQDMDHENMFWYRQDPGLGLRLIYFSYDVKMKEKGDIPEGYSVSREKKERFSLILESASTNQTSMYLCASSFLRGGRNEQFFGPGTRLTVL.

The genes are TRBV6-6 and TRBJ2-7, with 9 bases aligning to TRBD1. The ends lost 5 bases at V and 1 base at J; junction bases unmatched: 9. The germline gives CDR1 MNHNY, CDR2 SVGAGI (reference sequence). This CDR3 spans 16 amino acids. For the CDR3, the DNA is TGTGCCAGCAGTCGGCCAGCAGGGACAGGGTCCTACGAGCAGTACTTC. Amino acid sequence: CASSRPAGTGSYEQYF.

This clonotype was recorded once. The gene calls are TRBV7-2 and TRBJ2-4; D is possibly TRBD2 (7 bases). Trimming stripped 2 bases from V and 13 bases from J, with 30 bases between. The CDR3 consists of 18 residues. Germline CDR1 is SGHTA and CDR2 is FQGNSA. The CDR3 spells CASSLIMSSGGSYNEQYF. The CDR3 DNA is TGTGCCAGCAGCTTAATTATGTCATCGGGGGGCTCCTACAATGAGCAGTACTTC.

Points on this clonotype: The junction does not match germline at one end; this may be a read error. V and J are TRBV4-1 and TRBJ1-4; TRBD1 might be the D (5 bases). This CDR3 is built from 17 residues. In germline, CDR1 is MGHRA, CDR2 YSYEKL. CDR3 in DNA: TGTGCCAGCAGCCTAGATTCTGAGGGAGCTCGGGGGGAAAAACTGTTTTTT. This sequence encodes CASSLDSEGARGEKLFF.

The rearrangement links TRBV7-6 to TRBJ2-3; D uncertain. V shed 5 bases and J shed 4 bases, with 10 bases lying between them. Germline lookup yields CDR1 SGHVS and CDR2 FNYEAQ. This CDR3 comprises 13 residues. For the CDR3, the DNA is TGTGCCAGCAGCCCGGCTGGCTCAGATACGCAGTATTTT. Its protein product is CASSPAGSDTQYF.

The chain has TRBV7-2 and TRBJ2-5; D uncertain. The CDR3 extends over 12 amino acids. V gave up 1 base and J gave up 9 bases, with 9 bases separating them. CDR1 is SGHTA, CDR2 FQGNSA, per germline. The CDR3 nucleotides read TGTGCCAGCAGCTTAGGGCCCCAGTCCCAGTACTTC. Residues: CASSLGPQSQYF.

This chain joins TRBV5-1 and TRBJ1-2; no clear D gene. Between the trimmed V and J ends, which lost 3 bases and 2 bases, there was a span of 20 bases. The CDR3 length is 17 residues. The germline V gene has CDR1 SGHRS and CDR2 YFSETQ. Here the CDR3 DNA reads TGCGCCAGCAGCTCCCGGACGGCGAAACGAACCAACTATGGCTACACCTTC. Translated: CASSSRTAKRTNYGYTF.

The chain links TRBV13 to TRBJ1-2, with a tentative D call TRBD1 (5 bases). Trimming removed 7 bases from V and 4 bases from J, with 22 bases in between. The germline V gene encodes CDR1 PRHDT and CDR2 FYEKMQ (reference sequence). The CDR3 spans 16 residues. The CDR3 loop reads CASTRGWGESGYGYTF. In nucleotides, the CDR3 is TGTGCCAGCACCCGGGGATGGGGCGAGTCCGGCTATGGCTACACCTTC.

This chain links TRBV11-1 with TRBJ2-7; tentative D call: TRBD1 (8 bases). Germline loops: CDR1 SGHAT, CDR2 FQDESV (reference sequence). The CDR3 is made up of 16 amino acids. Trimming pared 3 bases from V and 6 bases from J, leaving 21 bases between. CDR3 sequence: CASSFGQGLSDGEQYF. CDR3 DNA sequence: TGTGCCAGCAGCTTTGGACAGGGACTATCAGACGGCGAGCAGTACTTC.

The chain uses TRBV6-5 and TRBJ2-5, with D maybe TRBD2 (7 bases). The germline V and J ends were trimmed by 6 bases and 2 bases, with 10 bases remaining between them. Per germline, CDR1 MNHEY and CDR2 SVGAGI. The CDR3 runs 13 residues. The CDR3 region is CASRAGAQETQYF. CDR3 DNA sequence: TGTGCCAGCAGGGCGGGGGCGCAAGAGACCCAGTACTTC.

The J gene is TRBJ2-7, the V gene TRBV10-3; weak D call: TRBD1 (5 bases). The CDR3 covers 14 residues. From germline, CDR1 is ENHRY and CDR2 SYGVKD. V was pared by 11 bases and J by 0 bases, with 17 bases between. The CDR3 nucleotides are TGTGCCTCAGACGGTACAGGCAGCTCCTACGAGCAGTACTTC. Its translation: CASDGTGSSYEQYF.

For the CDR3, the DNA is TGTGCCAGCAGTTTAGGGGGACAGGGGATGGATACGCAGTATTTT. This codes for CASSLGGQGMDTQYF. The chain uses TRBV27 and TRBJ2-3, with 10 bases identical to TRBD1. After removal of 2 bases from V and 6 bases from J, the junction contained 5 bases not matched to a gene. CDR1 and CDR2 from the germline V gene are MNHEY and SMNVEV (reference sequence). The CDR3 loop spans 15 amino acids.

Note on this clonotype: A much bigger clone sits one base away, suggesting this may be a read error. The gene calls are TRBV24-1 and TRBJ2-3; D remains unclear. Germline CDR1 is KGHDR and CDR2 is SFDVKD. The CDR3 contains 13 residues. The CDR3 region has the DNA TGTGCCACCAGTGATTTGCAAGGAGATGCGCAGTATTTT. This gives the protein CATSDLQGDAQYF.

This clonotype was found a few times. The V and J genes are TRBV4-1 and TRBJ1-1; unclear D gene. The CDR3 length is 13 residues. From germline, CDR1 is MGHRA and CDR2 YSYEKL. Trimming took off 1 base at V and 6 bases at J, with 9 bases between the two ends. The CDR3 protein is CASSQVGLAEAFF. DNA for the CDR3: TGCGCCAGCAGCCAAGTTGGGCTTGCTGAAGCTTTCTTT.

The rearrangement uses TRBV20-1 and TRBJ2-1, with TRBD2 identical over 14 bases. Trimming removed 0 bases from V and 8 bases from J; junction bases left unmatched: 9. CDR3 length: 17 residues. CDR1 DFQATT and CDR2 SNEGSKA come from the germline V gene (reference sequence). As DNA, the CDR3 is TGCAGTGCTAGAGATTCTGGGACTAGCGGGGGAGTCGATGAGCAGTTCTTC. Protein sequence: CSARDSGTSGGVDEQFF.

The chain has TRBV7-2 and TRBJ2-1; tentatively, D is TRBD1 (6 bases). This CDR3 region has 13 residues. V lost 6 bases and J lost 9, with 15 bases in between. Germline CDR1 reads SGHTA; CDR2 reads FQGNSA. The CDR3 loop is CASSSTGISEQFF. CDR3 DNA sequence: TGTGCCAGCAGTTCCACAGGGATTAGTGAGCAGTTCTTC.

The chain has TRBV4-2 and TRBJ2-3; weak D call: TRBD2 (5 bases). V gave up 7 bases and J gave up 8 bases, with 22 bases separating them. The germline V gene has CDR1 LGHNA and CDR2 YNFKEQ. The CDR3 consists of 15 residues. The CDR3 bases are TGTGCCAGCAACCAGTCCGAACGCCTTGAGGGTACGCAGTATTTT. It translates to CASNQSERLEGTQYF.

The chain joins TRBV15 to TRBJ1-2; the match to TRBD1 covers 9 bases. V dropped 8 bases and J dropped 1; count of bases not matched to a gene: 8. The length of the CDR3 is 15 residues. CDR1 LNHNV and CDR2 YYDKDF come from the germline V gene (reference sequence). This CDR3 reads CATVRDRAINYGYTF. DNA of the CDR3: TGTGCCACCGTCCGGGACAGGGCGATTAACTATGGCTACACCTTC.

J is TRBJ1-5 and V is TRBV6-1; tentatively, D is TRBD1 (5 bases). This CDR3 has 14 amino acids. Trimming removed 7 bases at V and 0 bases at J, with 10 bases between. Germline V gives CDR1 MNHNS, CDR2 SASEGT. The DNA for the CDR3 is TGTGCCAGCAAAGGGACTTATAGCAATCAGCCCCAGCATTTT. Translating it yields CASKGTYSNQPQHF.

The chain has TRBV27 and TRBJ2-2; D is perhaps TRBD2 (6 bases). Trimming removed 3 bases from V and 7 bases from J, with 12 bases in between. The CDR3 loop spans 14 amino acids. Germline loops: CDR1 MNHEY, CDR2 SMNVEV (reference sequence). CDR3 sequence (DNA): TGTGCCAGCAGTTTTCTCCGGAGGGACGGGGAGCTGTTTTTT. Encoded protein: CASSFLRRDGELFF.

Comments on this clonotype: The junction departs from the called germline gene at one end, perhaps through a read error. This chain uses TRBV12-3 or TRBV12-4 with TRBJ2-1; 7 bases align to TRBD2. The length of the CDR3 is 15 residues. CDR3 nucleotides: TGTGTCAGCAGTTTCTGGGGGGGCTCCTACAATGAGCAGTTCTTC. Translated, it gives CVSSFWGGSYNEQFF.

This sequence joins TRBV27 and TRBJ1-2; D gene uncertain. Germline-derived CDR1 and CDR2 are MNHEY and SMNVEV (reference sequence). This CDR3 has 14 amino acids. V was shortened by 4 bases and J by 0 bases, with 9 bases between the two germline ends. CDR3 coding DNA: TGTGCCAGCAGTTCCGACACCGCTAACTATGGCTACACCTTC. Amino acids: CASSSDTANYGYTF.

This chain joins TRBV4-2 and TRBJ2-5, with a weak D call TRBD2 (5 bases). The CDR3 is made up of 16 amino acids. V was cut by 1 base and J by 2 bases, with 14 bases left in between. Germline V gives CDR1 LGHNA, CDR2 YNFKEQ. The CDR3 spells CASSQVGVNPQETQYF. CDR3 nucleotide sequence: TGTGCCAGCAGCCAAGTCGGGGTCAACCCTCAAGAGACCCAGTACTTC.

This clonotype was recorded a few times. V usage is TRBV7-2 and J usage is TRBJ1-2, with D uncertain. Trimming cost V 3 bases and J 6 bases, with 14 bases left between them. This CDR3 comprises 14 residues. CDR1 and CDR2 (germline): SGHTA, FQGNSA. The DNA of the CDR3 is TGTGCCAGCAGCTTGGGCACGGATGTGGATGGCTACACCTTC. Amino acids: CASSLGTDVDGYTF.